The 28 T cell receptor beta chains below were found in one sample sequenced in a study of identical twins. A single record per CDR3 protein comes from TCRdb applying MiXCR to the 5' RACE reads. Of 500,000 to 650,000 distinct CDR3 sequences listed, roughly 7.1% were seen once; the top ten hold roughly 1.5%. These same records also appear under a second study, on yellow fever vaccine responses in identical twins.

Specimen: PBMCs. The receptors were gathered from a woman in her late teens or twenties in good health.

The V and J genes are TRBV18 and TRBJ2-7, with unresolved D. V lost 3 bases and J 4 bases, leaving 7 bases between the germline ends. The germline CDR1 and CDR2 sequences are KGHSH and LQKENI. CDR3 length: 12 residues. The CDR3 sequence is CASSPVLYEQYF. The CDR3 nucleotides are TGTGCCAGCTCACCGGTCCTTTACGAGCAGTACTTC.

In this sample, this clonotype turned up a few times. The chain recombines TRBV10-3 with TRBJ2-7; 7 nucleotides align to TRBD2. The CDR3 consists of 15 residues. Germline V gene data show CDR1 as ENHRY and CDR2 as SYGVKD. With 0 bases clipped from V and 4 bases from J, the junction kept 6 bases outside the gene matches. This CDR3 reads CAISESIPSGYEQYF. The DNA for the CDR3 is TGTGCCATCAGTGAGTCTATCCCTAGCGGTTACGAGCAGTACTTC.

The table lists this clonotype with many counts. The J gene is TRBJ2-3, the V gene TRBV7-8, with TRBD2 identical over 7 bases. V was pared by 1 base and J by 4 bases, with 8 bases of the junction left unmatched. This CDR3 has 16 residues. Germline CDR1 and CDR2: SGHVS and FQNEAQ. In DNA, the CDR3 is TGTGCCAGCAGCTTAGTGTCTAGCGGTTTGTCAGATACGCAGTATTTT. Amino acids: CASSLVSSGLSDTQYF.

This clonotype has a count of ten or more. The chain links TRBV6-1 to TRBJ2-1, with 11 bases matching TRBD2. The trim removed 0 bases at V and 6 bases at J, leaving 1 base unmatched. Per the germline V gene, CDR1 is MNHNS and CDR2 is SASEGT. This CDR3 region has 15 residues. CDR3 in DNA: TGTGCCAGCAGTGAAGCTAGCGGGGGGGCCAATGAGCAGTTCTTC. This gives the protein CASSEASGGANEQFF.

This clonotype was seen repeatedly, ten times or more. V gene TRBV7-9 combines with J gene TRBJ2-5, with TRBD2 matching over 11 bases. This CDR3 has 15 residues. Per germline, CDR1 SEHNR and CDR2 FQNEAQ (reference sequence). The V gene end was trimmed by 5 bases and the J gene end by 3 bases; junction bases not matched to a gene: 5. The CDR3 bases are TGTGCCAGCAGCATTCAACTAGCGGGAGAAGAGACCCAGTACTTC. This codes for CASSIQLAGEETQYF. The whole variable domain, remainder taken from reference TRBV7-9 and TRBJ2-5, is DTGVSQNPRHKITKRGQNVTFRCDPISEHNRLYWYRQTLGQGPEFLTYFQNEAQLEKSRLLSDRFSAERPKGSFSTLEIQRTEQGDSAMYLCASSIQLAGEETQYFGPGTRLLVL.

This clonotype occurred a few times. The rearrangement links TRBV7-8 to TRBJ2-2, with 8 bases fitting TRBD2. Germline V gives CDR1 SGHVS, CDR2 FQNEAQ. CDR3 length: 17 residues. Losses at the gene ends were 2 bases for V and 8 bases for J; bases not matched to a gene: 13. The CDR3 DNA reads as TGTGCCAGCAGCTTATTCGGACTAGCTGCGGCCCGAGGGGAGCTGTTTTTT. Its protein product is CASSLFGLAAARGELFF.

This clonotype was observed a few times. The chain carries TRBV29-1 and TRBJ2-7; TRBD1 aligns across 9 bases. V shed 5 bases and J 3 bases; nucleotides not matched to a gene: 8. Looked up from germline, CDR1 is SQVTM and CDR2 is ANQGSEA. This CDR3 is built from 14 residues. DNA for the CDR3: TGCAGCGTTAGGACAGGGGAGGGGTACTACGAGCAGTACTTC. Encoded protein: CSVRTGEGYYEQYF.

The V gene is TRBV4-1, the J gene TRBJ2-3; 7 positions match TRBD2. The J segment lost 4 bases and the V segment lost 1 base, leaving 11 bases of the junction unmatched. Germline V gives CDR1 MGHRA, CDR2 YSYEKL. This CDR3 is built from 17 residues. The CDR3 reads CASSQAPIAGRADTQYF. The DNA of the CDR3 is TGCGCCAGCAGCCAAGCCCCGATAGCGGGCCGGGCAGATACGCAGTATTTT.

This clonotype was detected many times. The chain carries TRBV3-1 and TRBJ1-2; no clear D gene. Germline V gives CDR1 LGHDT, CDR2 YNNKEL (reference sequence). This CDR3 comprises 14 residues. V gave up 4 bases and J gave up 4 bases, with 13 bases separating them. CDR3 DNA sequence: TGTGCCAGCAGCCCGGGAGCCAACTCCTATGGCTACACCTTC. This encodes CASSPGANSYGYTF.

This clonotype was counted only a few times. The rearrangement uses TRBV6-5 and TRBJ1-2; 9 nucleotides align to TRBD1. V trimming: 0 bases; J trimming: 8 bases; junction bases outside the gene matches: 7. The CDR3 runs 15 residues. CDR1 and CDR2 (germline): MNHEY, SVGAGI. Written as DNA, the CDR3 is TGTGCCAGCAGTTACTCGACAGGGGGGTCTGGGGGCTACACCTTC. It translates to CASSYSTGGSGGYTF.

The chain couples TRBV7-9 to TRBJ1-4, with D perhaps matching TRBD1 (5 bases). The V gene lost 10 bases and the J gene lost 7 bases, with 16 bases spanning the gap. Germline-derived CDR1 and CDR2 are SEHNR and FQNEAQ (reference sequence). The CDR3 runs to 13 residues. The DNA of the CDR3 is TGTGCCACCACGGCAATAAGGGGTGAAAAACTGTTTTTT. Translated: CATTAIRGEKLFF.

This chain links TRBV7-9 with TRBJ1-2; possible D gene TRBD1, 5 bases. The CDR3 loop spans 13 amino acids. Germline V gene lookup returns CDR1 SEHNR and CDR2 FQNEAQ (reference sequence). Trimming removed 4 bases at V and 3 bases at J, with 9 bases between. CDR3: CASSSPTDYGYTF. The CDR3 coding sequence is TGTGCCAGCAGCTCCCCGACAGACTATGGCTACACCTTC.

This clonotype has more than one count but fewer than ten. V gene TRBV4-1 combines with J gene TRBJ2-1; D ambiguous. Germline V gene data show CDR1 as MGHRA and CDR2 as YSYEKL. There are 18 residues in the CDR3. The V gene lost 0 bases and the J gene lost 0 bases, with 15 bases spanning the gap. The CDR3 loop is CASSQDLPARSSYNEQFF. The CDR3 region has the DNA TGCGCCAGCAGCCAAGATCTGCCCGCCCGAAGCTCCTACAATGAGCAGTTCTTC.

This clonotype has a handful of counts. The chain is built from TRBV3-1 and TRBJ2-5; D possibly uses TRBD1 or TRBD2 (6 bases each). Trimming removed 1 base at V and 1 base at J, with 10 bases between. The CDR3 is made up of 15 amino acids. Germline V CDR1 and CDR2: LGHDT, YNNKEL (reference sequence). CDR3 amino acids: CASSQVKGGQETQYF. As DNA, the CDR3 is TGTGCCAGCAGCCAAGTAAAGGGGGGCCAAGAGACCCAGTACTTC.

This clonotype was counted only a few times. The chain has TRBV5-1 and TRBJ2-1, with 11 bases that match TRBD1. Per germline, CDR1 SGHRS and CDR2 YFSETQ. This CDR3 region has 16 residues. The ends lost 4 bases at V and 7 bases at J; junction bases unmatched: 10. The CDR3 DNA reads as TGCGCCAGCAGCGCCGCAGGACAGGGGGCCTTTAATGAGCAGTTCTTC. It encodes CASSAAGQGAFNEQFF. Complete variable domain (other parts from reference TRBV5-1 and TRBJ2-1): KAGVTQTPRYLIKTRGQQVTLSCSPISGHRSVSWYQQTPGQGLQFLFEYFSETQRNKGNFPGRFSGRQFSNSRSEMNVSTLELGDSALYLCASSAAGQGAFNEQFFGPGTRLTVL.

This chain connects TRBV3-1 to TRBJ2-7; no clear D gene. From germline, CDR1 is LGHDT and CDR2 YNNKEL (reference sequence). The CDR3 length is 15 residues. Trimming pared 3 bases from V and 3 bases from J, leaving 15 bases between. CDR3 protein: CASSHSVRSFYEQYF. The CDR3 nucleotides read TGTGCCAGCAGCCATTCGGTTAGGTCTTTCTACGAGCAGTACTTC.

The genes are TRBV7-9 and TRBJ1-1; D possibly corresponds to TRBD1 (5 bases). Trimming shortened V by 5 bases and J by 1 base, and 11 bases separated the two germline ends. Per the germline V gene, CDR1 is SEHNR and CDR2 is FQNEAQ (reference sequence). The CDR3 is 14 amino acids. CDR3 amino acids: CASSRDWANTEAFF. CDR3 sequence (DNA): TGTGCCAGCAGCAGGGACTGGGCGAACACTGAAGCTTTCTTT.

The chain carries TRBV6-5 and TRBJ2-7; tentatively, D is TRBD2 (6 bases). Germline values: CDR1 MNHEY, CDR2 SVGAGI. CDR3 length: 15 amino acids. Trimming pared 0 bases from V and 2 bases from J, leaving 11 bases between. The CDR3, as DNA: TGTGCCAGCAGTTACTCCGGGGGAGAGCCCTACGAGCAGTACTTC. Amino acid sequence: CASSYSGGEPYEQYF.

This clonotype was observed many times. The chain joins TRBV7-9 to TRBJ1-2, with TRBD1 matching over 8 bases. The CDR3 loop spans 15 amino acids. CDR1 is SEHNR and CDR2 is FQNEAQ in the germline V gene (reference sequence). V shed 4 bases, J shed 4 bases, and the junction held 8 bases outside the gene matches. The CDR3 nucleotides read TGTGCCAGCAGCTCCAGGGGGCAGGGTGCCTATGGCTACACCTTC. Residues: CASSSRGQGAYGYTF.

This clonotype was seen at least ten times. V usage is TRBV24-1 and J usage is TRBJ2-1, with a tentative D call TRBD2 (7 bases). Germline-derived CDR1 and CDR2 are KGHDR and SFDVKD. CDR3 length: 17 amino acids. The V gene lost 1 base and the J gene lost 8 bases, with 20 bases spanning the gap. The CDR3 DNA reads TGTGCCACCAGTGATTTTGGGGGCCAGCGGGAAAGGTATGAGCAGTTCTTC. Its protein is CATSDFGGQRERYEQFF.

The table lists this clonotype with a few counts. CDR3 DNA sequence: TGCGCCAGCAGCTTTGGGGAGGCGACCCAGTACTTC. It is translated as CASSFGEATQYF. The V and J genes are TRBV5-1 and TRBJ2-5; D may be TRBD2 (6 bases). This CDR3 spans 12 amino acids. Germline V gives CDR1 SGHRS, CDR2 YFSETQ. Trimming left V 2 bases short and J 7 bases short, with 9 bases between.

This clonotype has at least ten counts. J is TRBJ1-5 and V is TRBV6-1; 8 bases align to TRBD1. Germline V lookup: CDR1 MNHNS, CDR2 SASEGT. The CDR3 sequence is 15 residues long. V trimming: 5 bases; J trimming: 7 bases; junction bases outside the gene matches: 10. The CDR3 spells CASSQYVTGDQPQHF. The CDR3 DNA is TGTGCCAGCAGTCAATATGTGACAGGGGACCAGCCCCAGCATTTT.

This clonotype came up many times. The chain links TRBV25-1 to TRBJ2-5; a possible D gene is TRBD1 (6 bases). Germline loops: CDR1 MGHDK, CDR2 SYGVNS. The CDR3 extends over 13 amino acids. V dropped 8 bases and J dropped 1 base, with 11 bases sitting between them. CDR3 sequence reads: CASYRTVQETQYF. In nucleotides, the CDR3 is TGTGCCAGCTACCGGACAGTCCAAGAGACCCAGTACTTC.

The genes are TRBV20-1 and TRBJ2-7, with D unclear. Germline CDR1 is DFQATT and CDR2 is SNEGSKA (reference sequence). Trimming took off 5 bases at V and 2 bases at J, with 7 bases between the two ends. The CDR3 runs 11 residues. CDR3 in DNA: TGCAGTGCTGCTCCGGCCTACGAGCAGTACTTC. It translates to CSAAPAYEQYF.

This clonotype was seen more than once but under ten times. The chain has TRBV20-1 and TRBJ2-1; D remains unclear. Germline CDR1 DFQATT, CDR2 SNEGSKA (reference sequence). The CDR3 contains 14 residues. V lost 1 base, J lost 2 bases, and 9 bases lay in between. In DNA, the CDR3 is TGCAGTGCTAGAGTAGCCACGGCCTACAATGAGCAGTTCTTC. Its protein product is CSARVATAYNEQFF.

Ten or more counts support this clonotype. Germline and junction disagree at one end, which may indicate a read error. The genes are TRBV4-1 and TRBJ2-1; 14 nucleotides align to TRBD2. Germline CDR1 is MGHRA and CDR2 is YSYEKL. The CDR3 is 16 residues long. The CDR3 here is CASSQGTSGGYNEQFF. The CDR3 nucleotides read TGTGCCAGCAGCCAAGGGACTAGCGGGGGTTACAATGAGCAGTTCTTC.

This clonotype was seen many times. The chain couples TRBV3-1 to TRBJ1-1; 7 nucleotides line up with TRBD1. V dropped 5 bases and J dropped 2; count of bases not matched to a gene: 8. This CDR3 has 15 amino acids. Germline assignment: CDR1 LGHDT and CDR2 YNNKEL (reference sequence). The CDR3 DNA is TGTGCCAGCAGCAAAACAGGGGTTGTCAACACTGAAGCTTTCTTT. This codes for CASSKTGVVNTEAFF.

The chain carries TRBV5-1 and TRBJ1-1; TRBD1 aligns across 7 bases. CDR1 and CDR2 from the germline V gene are SGHRS and YFSETQ. Trimming at V came to 0 bases and at J to 4 bases, leaving 3 bases not matched to a gene. The CDR3 covers 14 residues. Here the CDR3 DNA reads TGCGCCAGCAGCTTGGGACAGGGACCCACTGAAGCTTTCTTT. Its translation: CASSLGQGPTEAFF.